This T cell receptor (beta chain) was observed in a study of blood T cell repertoires in COVID-19. Generated by immunoSEQ multiplex PCR, the TCRdb table keeps only in-frame clones and is missing some. The table records approximately 150,000 clones, about nine tenths of them present only once. The sequence came from a human donor with COVID-19, enrolled during active disease. The donor label of this sample is uncertain. The specimen was peripheral blood.

As DNA, the CDR3 is TGCGCCAGCAGCTTCCCTGGACAGGGGGCGAACACTGAAGCTTTCTTT. Protein product: CASSFPGQGANTEAFF. The gene calls are TRBV5-1 and TRBJ1-1; 11 bases are a match to TRBD1. This CDR3 spans 16 amino acids. Germline CDR1 and CDR2: SGHRS and YFSETQ. Losses at the gene ends were 2 bases for V and 1 base for J; bases not matched to a gene: 4.